This T cell receptor (beta chain) was sequenced for a study of shared clonotypes between healthy human individuals. CDR3 length equals 15 residues. Germline lookup yields CDR1 LNHNV and CDR2 YYDKDF (reference sequence). Trimming removed 4 bases from V and 4 bases from J, with 15 bases in between. Terminally differentiated effector memory CD45RA+ cells were left out of the naive CD8 fraction, which was CD45RO-negative and positively selected for CCR7. Only Caucasian adults living in Nashville, Tennessee made up the donor group. Points from the study as a whole: The study found approximately 5% of naive CD4 clonotypes shared across a handful of donors.

Measured with immunoSEQ multiplex PCR; TCRdb has only the in-frame clones, and not every one. This repertoire shows millions of clones, approximately 95% found once; its top ten account for 0.9% to 1.3%. Concerning this clone itself: The antigen remains unidentified.

The receptor was isolated from a man aged 18-30 years in good health. Sequencing was performed on naive CD8+ T cells sorted from blood. The chain uses TRBV15 and TRBJ2-3; no definite D call. CDR3 DNA: TGTGCCACCAGCACGGGCCTTCTTGACCCAGATACGCAGTATTTT. It yields the protein CATSTGLLDPDTQYF.